Presented here are 2 T cell receptor beta chains from one specimen sequenced in a study of neoadjuvant anti-PD-1 for oral cavity cancer. The time point: after neoadjuvant nivolumab, at surgical resection. Profiling relied on immunoSEQ multiplex PCR, and the TCRdb table lists in-frame clones only, not all of them. The table shows approximately 68,000 clones, with 80% to 90% occurring only once. Material: PBMCs, obtained after nivolumab (anti-PD-1) treatment. The receptors come from a person aged 35-79 years with oral cavity squamous cell carcinoma.

This rearrangement joins TRBV5-4 to TRBJ2-3; D uncertain. CDR3 size: 14 residues. Germline CDR1 SGHNT, CDR2 YYREEE (reference sequence). Trimming removed 0 bases at V and 2 bases at J, with 7 bases between. This CDR3 is CASSLGGFTDTQYF. The CDR3 DNA follows: TGTGCCAGCAGCTTGGGGGGATTCACAGATACGCAGTATTTT.

The CDR3 region is CASSLTSTTYNEQFF. The CDR3 DNA follows: TGTGCCAGCAGTCTGACTAGTACAACCTACAATGAGCAGTTCTTC. The chain links TRBV28 to TRBJ2-1; TRBD2 is a possible D gene (6 bases). The germline V gene has CDR1 MDHEN and CDR2 SYDVKM. The V gene lost 5 bases and the J gene lost 2 bases, with 13 bases spanning the gap. This CDR3 contains 15 residues.